This TCR beta chain was identified in a study of T cell clonality in common variable immunodeficiency. Study-level points and caveats: Shared TCRbeta clones were fewer between CVID subjects than controls. T cell subpopulation sequencing would be needed to explain CVID clonality.

This clone has ten or more counts. What it binds is not known. The read halts 3 residues ahead of the CDR3 end, with the missing end drawn from the germline J gene. Sequenced by immunoSEQ multiplex PCR; TCRdb stores in-frame clones only, minus some. The specimen has about 52,000 clones, none found just once. Blood samples were heparinized, about 5 to 9 ml per donor. The CDR3 has 15 amino acids. The germline gives CDR1 SGHDN, CDR2 FVKESK. V lost 4 bases and J lost 5; bases outside the gene matches: 8. The genes are TRBV14 and TRBJ2-3, with 8 bases that match TRBD1. This receptor was taken from a person between 18 and 75 years old in good health. Sample: peripheral blood mononuclear cells. CDR3 sequence: CASSLSDREEDTQYF. The CDR3 DNA, read in part, is TGTGCCAGCAGCCTTTCGGACAGGGAAGAAGATACG.